The text below deals with one T cell receptor (beta chain). The data originate from a study of cytomegalovirus exposure and HLA in healthy donors. PCR employed 60 Vbeta and 13 Jbeta primers. Only in-frame clones appear in the TCRdb table, and some are missing; sequencing was by immunoSEQ multiplex PCR. This table has 72,000 or so clones, about 74% appearing once. The V end was cut by 5 bases, the J end by 4 bases, with 9 bases between. Germline V CDR1 and CDR2: SGHTA, FQGNSA. CDR3 length: 13 amino acids. The specimen sequenced was PBMCs. The chain carries TRBV7-2 and TRBJ1-5; tentatively, D is TRBD1 (5 bases). The receptor's source is a human donor in good health. CDR3: CASSRDRNQPQHF. The CDR3 nucleotides are TGTGCCAGCAGCCGCGACAGAAATCAGCCCCAGCATTTT.